Listed below are T cell receptor beta chains from one sample, sequenced in a study of cytomegalovirus exposure and HLA in healthy donors. This table comes from immunoSEQ multiplex PCR, and its TCRdb copy is limited to in-frame clones, with some not included. In the table there are a few hundred thousand clones, approximately 80% of which are singletons. The sample consisted of PBMCs. The receptors shown here come from a girl aged 2 to 9 in good health and CMV-seronegative. Each CDR3 is given with its conserved first and last residue. The order of the fields is J gene, V gene, D gene, clone size, CDR3 DNA, CDR3 protein. D genes are given only for firm matches. Rows give clone size only sometimes, using once, few, many, or a class for an expanded clone.

>TRBJ2-1|TRBV27|NA|NA
TGTGCCAGCAGTTCCCTAGCTGTCTATGAGCAGTTCTTC
CASSSLAVYEQFF
>TRBJ2-3|TRBV5-1|TRBD2|NA
TGCGCCAGCTCACTAGCGGGAGGGGTCCTGGGGCAGTATTTT
CASSLAGGVLGQYF
>TRBJ1-5|TRBV18|NA|NA
TGTGCCACGACCGGGGGGGTCACTCAGCCCCAGCATTTT
CATTGGVTQPQHF
>TRBJ2-1|TRBV5-4|NA|NA
TGTGCCAGCAGCAGGCAGGGTACCGATGAGCAGTTCTTC
CASSRQGTDEQFF
>TRBJ2-7|TRBV7-9|NA|NA
TGTGCCAGCAGCTCAGGACTCCCTCTATCCTACGAGCAGTACTTC
CASSSGLPLSYEQYF
>TRBJ2-5|TRBV11-2|NA|few
TGTGCCAGCAGCTTAGGCAGGCAAGAGACCCAGTACTTC
CASSLGRQETQYF
>TRBJ2-3|TRBV2|TRBD2|NA
TGTGCCAGCGGCCCCGCCTCCGGGACTACAATTGATACGCAGTATTTT
CASGPASGTTIDTQYF
>TRBJ2-7|TRBV7-2|NA|NA
TGTGCCAGCAGCTCACAACAGGGCCCTACCTACGAGCAGTACTTC
CASSSQQGPTYEQYF
>TRBJ1-2|TRBV7-2|TRBD1|NA
TGTGCCAGCAGCTTAGGTCCGACAGGGCGGGGATACTATGGCTACACCTTC
CASSLGPTGRGYYGYTF
>TRBJ2-2|TRBV7-9|TRBD1|NA
TGTGCCACTCCTATAACAGGGGCGGAGGTCACCGGGGAGCTGTTTTTT
CATPITGAEVTGELFF
>TRBJ1-2|TRBV9|NA|NA
TGTGCCAGCAGCGTAGATCGGGCGGGGGCAGCTAACTATGGCTACACCTTC
CASSVDRAGAANYGYTF
>TRBJ1-1|TRBV2|NA|once
TGTGCCAGCAGTGAGGGCAGGTTGAACACTGAAGCTTTCTTT
CASSEGRLNTEAFF
>TRBJ2-3|TRBV2|NA|NA
TGTGCCAGCAGTGAAGCGTTGGGCGCAGATACGCAGTATTTT
CASSEALGADTQYF
>TRBJ2-1|TRBV6-6|TRBD2|NA
TGTGCCAGCAGTTACAGGCTAGCGGGAGGGCCTCATGAGCAGTTCTTC
CASSYRLAGGPHEQFF
>TRBJ2-7|TRBV10-3|NA|few
TGTGCCACGGGGGACGGTATCCACGAGCAGTACTTC
CATGDGIHEQYF
>TRBJ2-2|TRBV27|TRBD1|NA
TGTGCCAGCAGTCCCAGGGGGCTGGTCGTCACCGGGGAGCTGTTTTTT
CASSPRGLVVTGELFF
>TRBJ1-2|TRBV29-1|NA|once
TGCAGCGTTGAATTGGGCAGGGGACATGGCTACACCTTC
CSVELGRGHGYTF
>TRBJ2-7|TRBV7-2|TRBD2|NA
TGTGCCAGCAGCTTAGGGCGGGAGAGGTACGAGCAGTACTTC
CASSLGRERYEQYF
>TRBJ1-1|TRBV18|TRBD1|NA
TGTGCCAGCTCACCAGAACAGGGGTTCCGAAGCGCTTTCTTT
CASSPEQGFRSAFF
>TRBJ2-2|TRBV6-1|TRBD1|NA
TGTGCCAGCAGGGCGCAGGGGGCCATCACCGGGGAGCTGTTTTTT
CASRAQGAITGELFF
>TRBJ1-1|TRBV30|NA|few
TGTGCCTGGAGTGTTGAGGGATATTTTGAAGCTTTCTTT
CAWSVEGYFEAFF
>TRBJ1-5|TRBV19|NA|NA
TGTGCCAGTAGTATAGCCCGGCAGGGGTATCAGCCCCAGCATTTT
CASSIARQGYQPQHF
>TRBJ2-7|TRBV19|NA|NA
TGTGCCAGTAGTGGGGACACGTTCTACGAGCAGTACTTC
CASSGDTFYEQYF
>TRBJ2-7|TRBV4-1|TRBD2|NA
TGCGCCAGCAGCCGAATTAGTGGGGCGGGAGCTCCCTACGAGCAGTACTTC
CASSRISGAGAPYEQYF
>TRBJ2-5|TRBV6-5|TRBD2|NA
TGTGCCAGCAGCCCGGTATTGTTCGGGGGGAGGGAGTACTTC
CASSPVLFGGREYF
>TRBJ1-3|TRBV18|TRBD1|NA
TGTGCCAGCTCACCACCGGGACAGGCCCGAAACACCATATATTTT
CASSPPGQARNTIYF